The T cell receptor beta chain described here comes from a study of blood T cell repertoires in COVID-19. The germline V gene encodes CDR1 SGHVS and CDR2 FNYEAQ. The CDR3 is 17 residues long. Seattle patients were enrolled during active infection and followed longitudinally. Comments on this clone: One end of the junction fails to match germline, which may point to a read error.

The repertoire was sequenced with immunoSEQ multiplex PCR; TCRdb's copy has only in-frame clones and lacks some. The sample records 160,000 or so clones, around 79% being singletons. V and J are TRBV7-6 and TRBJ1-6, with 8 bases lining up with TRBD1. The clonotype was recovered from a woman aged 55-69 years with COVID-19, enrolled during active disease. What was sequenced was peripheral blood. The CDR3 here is CASSIAGFDRGESPLHF. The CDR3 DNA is TGTGCCAGCAGCATAGCCGGTTTCGACAGGGGTGAGTCACCCCTCCACTTT.